Listed here are 20 T cell receptor beta chains from one sample, sequenced in a study of early T cells in non-severe SARS-CoV-2 infection. Using its own MiXCR run on the 5' RACE reads, TCRdb lists one record per CDR3 protein. The sample carries about 77,000 distinct CDR3 sequences, around 12% recorded once. Material: whole blood, obtained at baseline. The receptors were sampled from an adult who was a healthcare worker with PCR-confirmed SARS-CoV-2 infection or an uninfected control (not recorded which). The donor label of this sample is uncertain.

This clonotype showed up just a few times. J is TRBJ2-5 and V is TRBV5-1, with 8 bases matching TRBD2. Losses at the gene ends were 3 bases for V and 4 bases for J; bases not matched to a gene: 14. The germline V gene encodes CDR1 SGHRS and CDR2 YFSETQ. CDR3 length: 17 residues. As DNA, the CDR3 is TGCGCCAGCAGCTCCCTCGTGGCGGGAGGAGTAGGAGAGACCCAGTACTTC. It specifies CASSSLVAGGVGETQYF.

J is TRBJ2-6 and V is TRBV2, with TRBD1 matching over 8 bases. The germline V gene encodes CDR1 SNHLY and CDR2 FYNNEI. This CDR3 has 16 amino acids. J was trimmed by 15 bases and V by 6 bases; bases with no gene match: 19. The CDR3 region is CASRPRTGQPQDDLTF. CDR3 coding DNA: TGTGCCAGCAGACCCCGGACAGGGCAGCCCCAAGACGACCTGACTTTC.

V and J are TRBV6-1 and TRBJ1-5; D not resolved. The germline V gene has CDR1 MNHNS and CDR2 SASEGT. Between the trimmed V and J ends, which lost 8 bases and 0 bases, there was a span of 11 bases. CDR3 length equals 14 residues. The CDR3 DNA reads as TGTGCCAGCCGATGGACGGTTAGCAATCAGCCCCAGCATTTT. It translates to CASRWTVSNQPQHF.

Here the CDR3 reads CASSLDRASYNEQFF. CDR3 in DNA: TGTGCCAGCAGCTTAGATCGTGCCAGCTACAATGAGCAGTTCTTC. This chain connects TRBV7-8 to TRBJ2-1; no firm D call. This CDR3 spans 15 amino acids. Trimming took 1 base from V and 3 from J, leaving 10 bases between them. Germline assignment: CDR1 SGHVS and CDR2 FQNEAQ.

The CDR3 DNA follows: TGCGCCAGCAGCTTATACGGGGGCGCTCAAGAGACCCAGTACTTC. Its protein product is CASSLYGGAQETQYF. The V gene is TRBV5-1, the J gene TRBJ2-5, with D possibly called TRBD1 or TRBD2 (6 bases each). This CDR3 is 15 amino acids long. Germline-derived CDR1 and CDR2 are SGHRS and YFSETQ. The ends were cut back, 2 bases at V and 2 bases at J, with 13 bases in the middle.

This clonotype occurred a few times. V and J are TRBV6-4 and TRBJ1-1; tentative D call: TRBD1 (6 bases). The V end was cut by 6 bases, the J end by 0 bases, with 11 bases between. Germline V gives CDR1 MRHNA, CDR2 SNTAGT. CDR3 length: 14 residues. The CDR3 sequence is CASRGTRMNTEAFF. For the CDR3, the DNA is TGTGCCAGCAGGGGGACAAGAATGAACACTGAAGCTTTCTTT.

There are many counts of this clonotype. The chain joins TRBV12-3 or TRBV12-4 to TRBJ1-1, with D uncertain. The CDR3 has 11 residues. Trimming cost V 6 bases and J 4 bases, with 6 bases left between them. For the CDR3, the DNA is TGTGCCAGCAGCGTTCGCACTGAAGCTTTCTTT. Amino acids: CASSVRTEAFF.

A few counts support this clonotype. V is TRBV7-9 and J is TRBJ2-3; D perhaps matches TRBD1 (6 bases). The CDR3 covers 16 residues. Germline V gene sequence: CDR1 SEHNR, CDR2 FQNEAQ (reference sequence). The ends were cut back, 0 bases at V and 4 bases at J, with 14 bases in the middle. Here the CDR3 DNA reads TGTGCCAGCAGCTTAGCGCTGGGCAGGGGAGCAGATACGCAGTATTTT. Protein product: CASSLALGRGADTQYF.

The V gene is TRBV19, the J gene TRBJ2-1; D is undetermined. V lost 5 bases and J 0 bases, leaving 14 bases between the germline ends. There are 16 residues in the CDR3. CDR1 LNHDA and CDR2 SQIVND come from the germline V gene (reference sequence). CDR3 nucleotide sequence: TGTGCCAGTAGTCGCCTGTGGGCTGGCTCCTACAATGAGCAGTTCTTC. The encoded protein is CASSRLWAGSYNEQFF.

With regard to this clonotype: Just one base apart from a much larger clone, this may be a read error. The chain combines TRBV7-9 with TRBJ2-5; 11 bases map to TRBD2. Looked up from germline, CDR1 is SEHNR and CDR2 is FQNEAQ (reference sequence). The CDR3 contains 15 residues. V lost 1 base to trimming and J lost 4 bases; unmatched junction nucleotides: 2. The CDR3 region has the DNA TGTGCCAGCAGCTTAGGACTAGCGGGGTCAGAGACCCAGTACTTC. Protein product: CASSLGLAGSETQYF.

This clonotype turned up a few times. V gene TRBV4-1 combines with J gene TRBJ2-7, with 12 bases fitting TRBD2. The trim removed 4 bases at V and 0 bases at J, leaving 4 bases unmatched. The CDR3 length is 16 residues. Germline CDR1 is MGHRA and CDR2 is YSYEKL. As DNA, the CDR3 is TGCGCCAGCAGCCGCTCGACTAGCGGGAGCTCCTACGAGCAGTACTTC. This codes for CASSRSTSGSSYEQYF.

This clonotype occurred a few times. The rearrangement joins TRBV18 to TRBJ2-5, with 7 bases lining up with TRBD2. The germline CDR1 and CDR2 sequences are KGHSH and LQKENI. J gave up 10 bases and V 6 bases, and 14 bases lay outside the gene matches. CDR3 length: 14 amino acids. The CDR3 spells CASSSTPAGEDQYF. Written as DNA, the CDR3 is TGTGCCAGCTCGTCGACTCCGGCGGGGGAGGACCAGTACTTC.

V is TRBV27 and J is TRBJ2-2; D is uncertain. The V end was cut by 6 bases, the J end by 0 bases, with 5 bases between. This CDR3 region has 13 residues. Germline V gene data show CDR1 as MNHEY and CDR2 as SMNVEV (reference sequence). The CDR3 reads CASREANTGELFF. In nucleotides, the CDR3 is TGTGCCAGCAGAGAGGCGAACACCGGGGAGCTGTTTTTT.

This clonotype turned up a few times. The chain employs TRBV11-2 and TRBJ2-5; the D is unclear. There are 16 residues in the CDR3. V dropped 1 base and J dropped 4 bases, with 16 bases sitting between them. Germline CDR1 SGHAT, CDR2 FQNNGV. The CDR3: CASSLVPAIAPETQYF. Here the CDR3 DNA reads TGTGCCAGCAGCTTAGTCCCCGCAATTGCCCCAGAGACCCAGTACTTC.

This clonotype appeared many times. The chain has TRBV29-1 and TRBJ2-7, with TRBD1 as a possible D gene (6 bases). The CDR3 has 12 residues. V shed 5 bases and J shed 6 bases, with 14 bases lying between them. The germline gives CDR1 SQVTM, CDR2 ANQGSEA. The CDR3 region has the DNA TGCAGCGTTCCCACAGGGTTCGGCGAGCAGTACTTC. It yields the protein CSVPTGFGEQYF.

This clonotype was recorded at least ten times. This CDR3 is CASSEKGGPRKTQYF. The CDR3 DNA reads as TGTGCCAGCAGTGAAAAGGGAGGGCCTCGGAAGACCCAGTACTTC. J is TRBJ2-5 and V is TRBV6-1, with 7 bases that match TRBD2. Germline V gene lookup returns CDR1 MNHNS and CDR2 SASEGT. This CDR3 is 15 amino acids long. V was clipped by 2 bases and J by 6 bases; unmatched bases: 9.

The V call is TRBV6-2 or TRBV6-3, the J call TRBJ1-1, with D tentatively TRBD1 (5 bases). The CDR3 sequence is 14 residues long. Trimming took 6 bases from V and 4 from J, leaving 15 bases between them. Looked up from germline, CDR1 is MNHEY and CDR2 is SVGEGT. CDR3 amino acids: CASSLQGLVTEAFF. The CDR3 nucleotides are TGTGCCAGCAGCCTTCAGGGTTTGGTCACTGAAGCTTTCTTT.

This clonotype showed up just a few times. V gene TRBV3-1 combines with J gene TRBJ2-2, with D uncertain. CDR1 and CDR2 (germline): LGHDT, YNNKEL (reference sequence). Deletions cut 0 bases from V and 6 bases from J, with 8 bases between. The CDR3 consists of 14 residues. DNA of the CDR3: TGTGCCAGCAGCCAAGATTCGGTGGCCGGGGAGCTGTTTTTT. Its translation: CASSQDSVAGELFF. The full variable domain, its missing parts supplied by reference TRBV3-1 and TRBJ2-2, is DTAVSQTPKYLVTQMGNDKSIKCEQNLGHDTMYWYKQDSKKFLKIMFSYNNKELIINETVPNRFSPKSPDKAHLNLHINSLELGDSAVYFCASSQDSVAGELFFGEGSRLTVL.

V gene TRBV3-1 combines with J gene TRBJ2-5; 9 bases are a match to TRBD1. V shed 0 bases and J 1 base; nucleotides not matched to a gene: 12. Germline-derived CDR1 and CDR2 are LGHDT and YNNKEL (reference sequence). CDR3 length: 19 residues. DNA for the CDR3: TGTGCCAGCAGCCAAGACGTAAAAGAACAGGGGGCGACCCAAGAGACCCAGTACTTC. It is translated as CASSQDVKEQGATQETQYF.

Only a few counts were recorded for this clonotype. The chain combines TRBV7-8 with TRBJ2-3, with 12 bases lining up with TRBD2. The germline gives CDR1 SGHVS, CDR2 FQNEAQ. V trimming: 2 bases; J trimming: 3 bases; junction bases outside the gene matches: 9. This CDR3 has 18 residues. This chain's CDR3 is CASSLPLAGGSATDTQYF. CDR3 nucleotide sequence: TGTGCCAGCAGCTTACCCCTAGCGGGGGGGTCCGCGACAGATACGCAGTATTTT. The variable domain in full, completed from reference TRBV7-8 and TRBJ2-3, reads GAGVSQSPRYKVAKRGQDVALRCDPISGHVSLFWYQQALGQGPEFLTYFQNEAQLDKSGLPSDRFFAERPEGSVSTLKIQRTQQEDSAVYLCASSLPLAGGSATDTQYFGPGTRLTVL.